This TCR beta chain was identified in a study of identical twins. Study-wide results and limits: The analysis was cross-sectional rather than longitudinal within donors. One should note that invariant MAIT and iNKT cells could partly confound zero-insertion analyses.

V lost 1 base, J lost 5 bases, and 11 bases stayed unmatched. CDR1 LGHDT and CDR2 YNNKEL come from the germline V gene (reference sequence). The CDR3 has 17 residues. One entry per CDR3 protein, called by TCRdb with MiXCR from the 5' RACE reads. The sample has about 530,000 distinct CDR3 sequences, 20% to 25% seen once. A note on this clonotype: What it binds is not known.

The data also belong to a second study, concerning yellow fever vaccine responses in identical twins.

The source is a woman younger than 30 in good health. The chain combines TRBV3-1 with TRBJ2-7; 10 nucleotides agree with TRBD2. The sequencing input was CD4+ T cells sorted from blood. The chain's CDR3 is CASSQGVLGLAIHEQYF. CDR3 sequence (DNA): TGTGCCAGCAGCCAAGGGGTATTGGGACTAGCGATCCACGAGCAGTACTTC.